These 8 T cell receptor beta chains were sequenced from one sample in a study of blood T cell repertoires in COVID-19. The table came from immunoSEQ multiplex PCR; TCRdb's copy has only in-frame clones and leaves some out. Of 100,000 to 150,000 clones listed, roughly 92% are singletons. The sequenced sample consisted of peripheral blood. The source is a man in his fifties with COVID-19, enrolled during active disease.

V gene TRBV6-1 combines with J gene TRBJ1-3; 9 nucleotides agree with TRBD1. Germline V gives CDR1 MNHNS, CDR2 SASEGT. The CDR3 length is 17 residues. J lost 4 bases, V lost 4 bases, and 11 bases had no gene match. CDR3 in DNA: TGTGCCAGCAGTGCCGGACAGGGGCTCATTGTGGGAAACACCATATATTTT. Translation: CASSAGQGLIVGNTIYF.

This clone has just one count. The chain recombines TRBV5-1 with TRBJ1-2; the D gene is possibly TRBD1 (6 bases). Trimming pared 0 bases from V and 6 bases from J, leaving 12 bases between. The CDR3 length is 14 residues. From germline, CDR1 is SGHRS and CDR2 YFSETQ. Here the CDR3 DNA reads TGCGCCAGCAGCTTGGGTGGGGCAGGGGATGGCTACACCTTC. It encodes CASSLGGAGDGYTF.

The chain recombines TRBV7-2 with TRBJ2-6; D may be TRBD1 (6 bases). This CDR3 is built from 16 residues. Germline V gene lookup returns CDR1 SGHTA and CDR2 FQGNSA. With 1 base removed from V and 1 base from J, the gap between germline ends came to 8 bases. The CDR3: CASSLVGGSGANVLTF. CDR3 DNA: TGTGCCAGCAGCTTAGTAGGGGGATCTGGGGCCAACGTCCTGACTTTC.

The CDR3 DNA reads as TGTGCCAGCAGCCGGCTAACCCCGGGACTGGAGAATGAAAAACTGTTTTTT. Its translation is CASSRLTPGLENEKLFF. V is TRBV4-2 and J is TRBJ1-4; a weak D match, TRBD1 (5 bases). The germline V gene has CDR1 LGHNA and CDR2 YNFKEQ. This CDR3 region has 17 residues. Between the trimmed V and J ends, which lost 4 bases and 5 bases, there was a span of 20 bases.

The V gene is TRBV2, the J gene TRBJ2-6; 8 bases are shared with TRBD2. V gave up 7 bases and J gave up 0 bases; unmatched junction bases: 14. The CDR3 is 19 amino acids. The germline CDR1 and CDR2 sequences are SNHLY and FYNNEI. CDR3 sequence reads: CASTAGYGAGGSGANVLTF. CDR3 nucleotides: TGTGCCAGCACCGCGGGGTATGGGGCGGGAGGCTCTGGGGCCAACGTCCTGACTTTC.

This clone came up once. The rearrangement links TRBV15 to TRBJ2-2, with TRBD2 identical over 8 bases. V shed 5 bases, J shed 0 bases, and the junction held 2 bases outside the gene matches. This CDR3 is 15 amino acids long. From germline, CDR1 is LNHNV and CDR2 YYDKDF (reference sequence). CDR3 in amino acids: CATSPGLANTGELFF. Here the CDR3 DNA reads TGTGCCACCAGCCCGGGACTAGCGAACACCGGGGAGCTGTTTTTT.

The V gene is TRBV5-1, the J gene TRBJ1-5, with 10 bases lining up with TRBD1. With 4 bases clipped from V and 5 bases from J, the junction kept 6 bases outside the gene matches. The CDR3 loop spans 15 amino acids. Germline CDR1 reads SGHRS; CDR2 reads YFSETQ. The chain's CDR3 is CASSVTGTGDQPQHF. The DNA of the CDR3 is TGCGCCAGCAGCGTTACTGGGACAGGGGATCAGCCCCAGCATTTT.

The rearrangement joins TRBV9 to TRBJ2-2; 9 nucleotides match TRBD2. V was clipped by 7 bases and J by 6 bases; unmatched bases: 4. CDR3 length: 13 residues. Germline V gives CDR1 SGDLS, CDR2 YYNGEE. In nucleotides, the CDR3 is TGTGCCAGCGGGGTAGCGGGGGCCGGGGAGCTGTTTTTT. This translates into CASGVAGAGELFF.